A single TCR beta chain is shown here with its context. This entry is derived from a study of blood T cell repertoires in COVID-19. In the study overall: Samples representing acute and convalescent COVID-19 were sourced from the United States, Italy and Spain. The cDNA or gDNA used as material had been derived from T cells, B-cell-depleted T cells, or PBMCs.

The germline CDR1 and CDR2 sequences are GTSNPN and SVGIG (reference sequence). The CDR3 runs to 13 residues. The ends were cut back, 3 bases at V and 1 base at J, with 6 bases in the middle. Authors' analysis steps: By means of reference gene primer amplification, nucleated cell counts were estimated. The data were produced by immunoSEQ multiplex PCR, yet TCRdb's version contains in-frame clones alone and is incomplete. Clone size and V and J calls were adopted from that table, with D and trimming inferred from the DNA. This sample yields tens of thousands of clones, of which more than 85% are seen a single time; around 6.9% belongs to the top ten.

The material sequenced was peripheral blood. The TCR comes from a man between 45 and 60 years old with active COVID-19. V is TRBV30 and J is TRBJ2-2; no definite D call. The CDR3 loop is CAWSRQNTGELFF. The CDR3 DNA reads TGTGCCTGGAGCCGACAGAACACCGGGGAGCTGTTTTTT.